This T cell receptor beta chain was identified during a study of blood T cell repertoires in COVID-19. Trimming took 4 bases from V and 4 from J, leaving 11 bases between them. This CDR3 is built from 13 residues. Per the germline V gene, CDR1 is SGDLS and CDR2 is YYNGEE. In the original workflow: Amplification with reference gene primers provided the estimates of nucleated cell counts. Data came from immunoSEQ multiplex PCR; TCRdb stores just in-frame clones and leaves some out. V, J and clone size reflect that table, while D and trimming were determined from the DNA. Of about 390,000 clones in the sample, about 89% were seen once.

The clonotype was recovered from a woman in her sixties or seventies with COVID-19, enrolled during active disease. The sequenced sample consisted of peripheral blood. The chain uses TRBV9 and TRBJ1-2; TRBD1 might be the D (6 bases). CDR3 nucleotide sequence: TGTGCCAGCAGCTCCGGGGGGGCCTATGGCTACACCTTC. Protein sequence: CASSSGGAYGYTF.